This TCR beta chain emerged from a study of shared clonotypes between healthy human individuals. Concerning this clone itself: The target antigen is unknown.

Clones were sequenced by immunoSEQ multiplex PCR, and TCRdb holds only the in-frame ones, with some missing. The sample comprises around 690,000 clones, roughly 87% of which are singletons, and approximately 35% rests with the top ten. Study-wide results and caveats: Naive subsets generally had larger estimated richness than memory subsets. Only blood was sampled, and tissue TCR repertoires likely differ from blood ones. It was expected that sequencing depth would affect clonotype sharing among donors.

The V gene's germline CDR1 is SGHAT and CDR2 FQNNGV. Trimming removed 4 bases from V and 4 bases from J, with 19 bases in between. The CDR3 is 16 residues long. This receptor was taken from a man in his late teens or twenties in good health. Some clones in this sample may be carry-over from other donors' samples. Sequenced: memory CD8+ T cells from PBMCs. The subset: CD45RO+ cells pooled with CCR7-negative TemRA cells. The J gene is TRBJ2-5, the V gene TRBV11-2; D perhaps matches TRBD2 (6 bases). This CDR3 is CASSSTPTSFRETQYF. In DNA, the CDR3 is TGTGCCAGCAGCTCCACGCCGACTAGTTTCCGAGAGACCCAGTACTTC.